These 17 T cell receptor beta chains originate from one sample sequenced in a study of T cell clones after liver transplantation. Assay used: immunoSEQ multiplex PCR; TCRdb lists only in-frame clones, some missing. Among over 70,000 clones, around 80% were seen once, and the ten largest hold roughly 0.87%. The material was CD4+ T cells from blood, obtained 12 months after liver transplant. Every receptor here comes from a human patient who received a liver transplant. A subset of T cells may come from the graft donor.

The rearrangement joins TRBV19 to TRBJ1-1; D unresolved. Trimming took off 5 bases at V and 0 bases at J, with 7 bases between the two ends. The CDR3 covers 13 residues. Germline V CDR1 and CDR2: LNHDA, SQIVND (reference sequence). The CDR3: CASSLQLNTEAFF. DNA for the CDR3: TGTGCCAGTAGTCTACAGCTGAACACTGAAGCTTTCTTT. The whole variable domain, filled in from reference TRBV19 and TRBJ1-1, reads DGGITQSPKYLFRKEGQNVTLSCEQNLNHDAMYWYRQDPGQGLRLIYYSQIVNDFQKGDIAEGYSVSREKKESFPLTVTSAQKNPTAFYLCASSLQLNTEAFFGQGTRLTVV.

The genes are TRBV28 and TRBJ2-3, with a possible D match to TRBD2 (6 bases). This CDR3 spans 14 amino acids. CDR1 and CDR2 from the germline V gene are MDHEN and SYDVKM. The V end lost 7 bases, the J end lost 4 bases, and 15 bases lay between the germline ends. The CDR3, as DNA: TGTGCCAGCATCGGGAGTGGTGGTGCAGATACGCAGTATTTT. It is translated as CASIGSGGADTQYF.

V and J are TRBV11-2 and TRBJ2-7, with a possible D match to TRBD1 (6 bases). The length of the CDR3 is 15 residues. CDR1 SGHAT and CDR2 FQNNGV come from the germline V gene. Trimming took off 1 base at V and 5 bases at J, with 15 bases between the two ends. CDR3 loop: CASSLVLTGTNEQYF. In DNA form, the CDR3 reads TGTGCCAGCAGCTTAGTCCTCACAGGGACCAACGAGCAGTACTTC.

The genes are TRBV5-1 and TRBJ2-1, with TRBD2 identical over 7 bases. This CDR3 spans 15 amino acids. Germline CDR1 is SGHRS and CDR2 is YFSETQ. V was clipped by 4 bases and J by 0 bases; unmatched bases: 4. The CDR3: CASSLLADSYNEQFF. The DNA for the CDR3 is TGCGCCAGCAGCCTCCTAGCGGACTCCTACAATGAGCAGTTCTTC.

The chain is built from TRBV25-1 and TRBJ2-6; D unclear. The length of the CDR3 is 15 residues. V was trimmed by 3 bases and J by 4 bases, leaving 10 bases between them. Germline loops: CDR1 MGHDK, CDR2 SYGVNS. CDR3 DNA: TGTGCCAGCAGTGATTGGTGGGTGGGGGCCAACGTCCTGACTTTC. It yields the protein CASSDWWVGANVLTF.

This clone was seen only a few times. The chain uses TRBV7-8 and TRBJ2-7; D is unresolved. CDR3 size: 12 residues. The germline gives CDR1 SGHVS, CDR2 FQNEAQ. The germline V and J ends were trimmed by 0 bases and 6 bases, with 6 bases remaining between them. This CDR3 is CASSLAVGEQYF. CDR3 DNA sequence: TGTGCCAGCAGCTTAGCGGTCGGCGAGCAGTACTTC.

This chain's CDR3 is CASSRQSLLAGGDSYEQYF. The DNA for the CDR3 is TGCGCCAGCAGTCGCCAATCATTACTAGCGGGGGGCGACTCCTACGAGCAGTACTTC. The chain couples TRBV23-1 to TRBJ2-7; 12 bases match TRBD2. TRBV23-1 counts as an open reading frame of uncertain function. CDR3 length equals 19 residues. V lost 4 bases, J lost 0 bases, and 13 bases stayed unmatched.

This clone occurred once. This chain links TRBV2 with TRBJ1-1; D remains unclear. The CDR3 covers 12 residues. Germline CDR1 and CDR2: SNHLY and FYNNEI. V lost 5 bases to trimming and J lost 5 bases, with 9 bases between them. The CDR3 DNA sequence: TGTGCCAGCAGTCTCGGAGAGACTGAAGCTTTCTTT. Its protein is CASSLGETEAFF.

The J gene is TRBJ1-1, the V gene TRBV28; no clear D. Per germline, CDR1 MDHEN and CDR2 SYDVKM. The CDR3 sequence is 13 residues long. V lost 7 bases and J 5 bases, leaving 14 bases between the germline ends. CDR3 in DNA: TGTGCCAGCACCCGGACTATAGGGACTGAAGCTTTCTTT. It codes for CASTRTIGTEAFF.

This clone was counted a few times. In nucleotides, the CDR3 is TGCAGCGTTAAAGGACAGGGGGCGGGGGCCACTGAAGCTTTCTTT. Residues: CSVKGQGAGATEAFF. The chain joins TRBV29-1 to TRBJ1-1; TRBD1 agrees at 11 bases. Per germline, CDR1 SQVTM and CDR2 ANQGSEA. V lost 5 bases and J lost 4; bases outside the gene matches: 9. CDR3 length: 15 amino acids.

The chain's CDR3 is CASSGTSGSTDTQYF. The CDR3 DNA sequence: TGTGCCAGCAGTGGGACTAGCGGGAGCACAGATACGCAGTATTTT. J is TRBJ2-3 and V is TRBV2; 11 bases line up with TRBD2. This CDR3 contains 15 residues. Germline trimming cut 4 bases from V and 0 bases from J; bases unmatched to any gene: 0. The V gene's germline CDR1 is SNHLY and CDR2 FYNNEI. The entire variable domain, with the rest obtained from reference TRBV2 and TRBJ2-3, is as follows: EPEVTQTPSHQVTQMGQEVILRCVPISNHLYFYWYRQILGQKVEFLVSFYNNEISEKSEIFDDQFSVERPDGSNFTLKIRSTKLEDSAMYFCASSGTSGSTDTQYFGPGTRLTVL.

V usage is TRBV6-5 and J usage is TRBJ2-6, with 8 positions matching TRBD2. The CDR3 covers 15 residues. J was trimmed by 1 base and V by 6 bases; bases with no gene match: 2. Germline CDR1 reads MNHEY; CDR2 reads SVGAGI. The CDR3 sequence: CASSGLASGANVLTF. In nucleotides, the CDR3 is TGTGCCAGCAGCGGACTAGCTTCTGGGGCCAACGTCCTGACTTTC.

The J gene is TRBJ2-5, the V gene TRBV5-1, with D perhaps matching TRBD1 (5 bases). The CDR3 runs to 14 residues. Per the germline V gene, CDR1 is SGHRS and CDR2 is YFSETQ. V lost 2 bases to trimming and J lost 2 bases, with 10 bases between them. The CDR3 coding sequence is TGCGCCAGCAGCTTCGGACACTTACAAGAGACCCAGTACTTC. Residues: CASSFGHLQETQYF. The full variable domain, rest sourced from reference TRBV5-1 and TRBJ2-5, is KAGVTQTPRYLIKTRGQQVTLSCSPISGHRSVSWYQQTPGQGLQFLFEYFSETQRNKGNFPGRFSGRQFSNSRSEMNVSTLELGDSALYLCASSFGHLQETQYFGPGTRLLVL.

The chain is built from TRBV18 and TRBJ2-7; D not resolved. The CDR3 covers 14 residues. Germline V CDR1 and CDR2: KGHSH, LQKENI. The ends were cut back, 3 bases at V and 2 bases at J, with 11 bases in the middle. The CDR3 region has the DNA TGTGCCAGCTCACCCCTGCCCCTTACCTACGAGCAGTACTTC. It is translated as CASSPLPLTYEQYF.

This sequence joins TRBV2 and TRBJ2-2, with D unclear. Trimming shortened V by 1 base and J by 3 bases, and 0 bases separated the two germline ends. The CDR3 is made up of 12 amino acids. CDR1 SNHLY and CDR2 FYNNEI come from the germline V gene. CDR3 protein: CASSEDTGELFF. The CDR3, as DNA: TGTGCCAGCAGTGAAGACACCGGGGAGCTGTTTTTT.

V and J are TRBV6-1 and TRBJ1-2; D ambiguous. V was shortened by 5 bases and J by 8 bases, with 12 bases between the two germline ends. Germline V gene data show CDR1 as MNHNS and CDR2 as SASEGT. The CDR3 has 12 amino acids. This chain's CDR3 is CASSLPRVGYTF. In nucleotides, the CDR3 is TGTGCCAGCAGTCTCCCCCGGGTCGGCTACACCTTC.

In regard to this clone: The same CDR3 also results from other DNA sequences found in this sample. The chain has TRBV5-1 and TRBJ1-1; perhaps TRBD1 as D (6 bases). Trimming took off 1 base at V and 3 bases at J, with 10 bases between the two ends. The CDR3 spans 14 residues. Germline CDR1 reads SGHRS; CDR2 reads YFSETQ. CDR3 bases: TGCGCCAGCAGCTTGACGGGGGGCGACACTGAAGCTTTCTTT. As protein: CASSLTGGDTEAFF.